The clone carrying this T cell receptor (beta chain) was counted only a few times. The data are from a study of CD8 T cells in Susac syndrome. The CDR3 sequence is 10 residues long. Germline CDR1 reads LNHDA; CDR2 reads SQIVND (reference sequence). Trimming removed 9 bases at V and 7 bases at J, with 6 bases between. Random hexamers primed reverse transcription of roughly 0.5 to 1 ug RNA. TCRdb re-derived calls from the immunoSEQ multiplex PCR reads in MiXCR, one entry per CDR3 protein. This sample carries some 300,000 distinct CDR3 sequences, around 83% of them seen once, and the ten largest clones take 0.095% to 0.14%.

The source material was CD8+ T cells from PBMCs. The source is a human donor with multiple sclerosis. The rearrangement joins TRBV19 to TRBJ2-2, with D unresolved. The CDR3 here is CASRFGELFF. In DNA, the CDR3 is TGTGCCAGCCGGTTCGGGGAGCTGTTTTTT. Full variable domain (outside the CDR3, taken from reference TRBV19 and TRBJ2-2): DGGITQSPKYLFRKEGQNVTLSCEQNLNHDAMYWYRQDPGQGLRLIYYSQIVNDFQKGDIAEGYSVSREKKESFPLTVTSAQKNPTAFYLCASRFGELFFGEGSRLTVL.